The rows below give T cell receptor beta chains drawn from one sample of a study of siplizumab effects on memory and regulatory T cells. Profiling relied on immunoSEQ multiplex PCR, and the TCRdb table lists in-frame clones only, not all of them. In the table there are about 100,000 clones, approximately 94% of which are singletons. Input material: non-Treg CD4+ T cells sorted from blood. All receptors derive from a human donor in good health. Both conserved end residues are part of each CDR3. A D gene is named only where the DNA matches it firmly. A clone size is listed for some rows: how often the clone was seen (once, few, many), or a class if it is expanded.

v_gene	d_gene	j_gene	abundance	CDR3aa	CDR3nt
TRBV6-1	TRBD2	TRBJ2-2	-	CASSEGVAGESGELFF	TGTGCCAGCAGTGAAGGAGTAGCGGGTGAGTCCGGGGAGCTGTTTTTT
TRBV5-1	-	TRBJ2-7	-	CASSLALDRTYEQYF	TGCGCCAGCAGCTTGGCCTTAGACAGAACCTACGAGCAGTACTTC
TRBV11-2	-	TRBJ2-1	-	CASSLGGDEQFF	TGTGCCAGCAGCCTGGGGGGTGATGAGCAGTTCTTC
TRBV19	TRBD2	TRBJ2-7	-	CASSMRGAYYEQYF	TGTGCCAGTAGTATGCGGGGGGCCTACTACGAGCAGTACTTC
TRBV27	-	TRBJ2-1	-	CASSSPGQYNEQFF	TGTGCCAGCAGTTCACCGGGACAATACAATGAGCAGTTCTTC
TRBV11-3	-	TRBJ2-7	-	CASSSGGLPHEQYF	TGTGCCAGCAGCTCAGGGGGACTGCCCCACGAGCAGTACTTC
TRBV28	-	TRBJ2-7	-	CASSLASVSYEQYF	TGTGCCAGCAGTTTAGCCTCAGTCTCCTACGAGCAGTACTTC
TRBV7-9	-	TRBJ1-2	-	CASSANRLGYTF	TGTGCCAGCAGCGCTAACAGGCTCGGCTACACCTTC
TRBV4-1	TRBD1	TRBJ1-1	-	CASSLLRTGGLLYTEAFF	TGCGCCAGCAGCCTCCTGAGGACAGGGGGCTTGCTATACACTGAAGCTTTCTTT
TRBV5-1	-	TRBJ1-2	-	CASSLSFNRDGYTF	TGCGCCAGCAGCTTGAGTTTTAATAGAGATGGCTACACCTTC
TRBV12-5	-	TRBJ2-3	once	CASGSTVRGADTQYF	TGTGCTAGTGGTTCCACTGTGAGGGGCGCAGATACGCAGTATTTT
TRBV23-1	-	TRBJ1-1	-	CASSQSRPSGGNTEAFF	TGCGCCAGCAGTCAATCTCGGCCGAGCGGGGGGAACACTGAAGCTTTCTTT
TRBV5-1	TRBD1	TRBJ2-2	-	CASSPGTGGADYPGELFF	TGCGCCAGCAGCCCGGGGACAGGGGGCGCAGATTATCCCGGGGAGCTGTTTTTT
TRBV11-2	TRBD2	TRBJ2-1	-	CASSSPSGGVYNEQFF	TGTGCCAGCAGCTCCCCTAGCGGGGGGGTCTACAATGAGCAGTTCTTC
TRBV18	TRBD2	TRBJ2-1	-	CASSPRLAGALSSYNEQFF	TGTGCCAGCTCACCACGACTAGCGGGAGCCTTGAGCTCCTACAATGAGCAGTTCTTC
TRBV11-3	TRBD1	TRBJ1-1	-	CASSLDGQGRAFF	TGTGCCAGCAGCTTAGACGGACAGGGGAGGGCTTTCTTT
TRBV4-2	-	TRBJ2-2	-	CASSQDLLDTGELFF	TGTGCCAGCAGCCAAGATCTACTAGACACCGGGGAGCTGTTTTTT
TRBV6-1	TRBD1	TRBJ1-2	few	CASSEPGQGARGYTF	TGTGCCAGCAGTGAACCGGGACAGGGGGCGAGGGGCTACACCTTC
TRBV19	TRBD1	TRBJ2-2	-	CASSLKGTDQRRTGELFF	TGTGCCAGTAGTCTGAAAGGGACAGATCAAAGGAGGACCGGGGAGCTGTTTTTT
TRBV2	-	TRBJ1-6	-	CASSQQNNSPLHF	TGTGCCAGCAGTCAGCAGAATAATTCACCCCTCCACTTT
TRBV7-8	-	TRBJ2-1	-	CASSEWTALTYNEQFF	TGTGCCAGCAGCGAATGGACAGCTTTAACCTACAATGAGCAGTTCTTC
TRBV18	TRBD1	TRBJ2-5	-	CASSTGQGAYQETQYF	TGTGCCAGCTCAACGGGACAGGGGGCGTATCAAGAGACCCAGTACTTC
TRBV6-6	-	TRBJ1-1	-	CASRTQRERFGLQAFF	TGTGCCAGCAGGACCCAGAGGGAACGTTTCGGTTTACAAGCTTTCTTT
TRBV7-8	TRBD2	TRBJ2-1	-	CASSYREGTYNEQFF	TGTGCCAGCAGCTACCGGGAGGGCACCTACAATGAGCAGTTCTTC
TRBV5-1	-	TRBJ2-7	-	CASSFSLASYEQYF	TGCGCCAGCAGCTTCAGCCTAGCGAGCTACGAGCAGTACTTC
TRBV5-1	TRBD1	TRBJ2-3	once	CASKGQVDTDTQYF	TGCGCCAGCAAGGGACAGGTTGACACAGATACGCAGTATTTT
TRBV19	TRBD2	TRBJ2-1	-	CASSPLAGVSYNEQFF	TGTGCCAGTAGTCCTTTAGCGGGAGTCTCTTACAATGAGCAGTTCTTC
TRBV5-4	-	TRBJ1-1	-	CASSFTRGETEAFF	TGTGCCAGCAGCTTTACGAGGGGTGAAACTGAAGCTTTCTTT
TRBV9	TRBD2	TRBJ2-1	-	CASSSGLAGYNEQFF	TGTGCCAGCAGTTCTGGGCTAGCGGGGTACAATGAGCAGTTCTTC
TRBV6-5	-	TRBJ1-5	-	CASSRGVNQPQHF	TGTGCCAGCAGCCGGGGAGTCAATCAGCCCCAGCATTTT
TRBV6-1	-	TRBJ2-3	-	CASSGLSSTDTQYF	TGTGCCAGCAGCGGACTCTCTAGCACAGATACGCAGTATTTT
TRBV7-2	-	TRBJ1-2	-	CASSSDRGVPNYGYTF	TGTGCCAGCAGCTCCGATCGTGGGGTCCCCAACTATGGCTACACCTTC
TRBV5-4	-	TRBJ2-1	once	CASSLIGVLVTNEQFF	TGTGCCAGCAGCTTGATCGGGGTCTTAGTAACAAATGAGCAGTTCTTC
TRBV15	TRBD2	TRBJ2-7	-	CATSRGSGRGSGEQYF	TGTGCCACCAGCAGAGGTAGCGGGAGAGGGTCTGGCGAGCAGTACTTC
TRBV5-4	-	TRBJ2-3	-	CASSLRADTQYF	TGTGCCAGCAGCTTGAGGGCAGATACGCAGTATTTT
TRBV7-2	-	TRBJ2-3	-	CASSTRVGGAGQYF	TGTGCCAGCAGCACCCGGGTGGGCGGAGCGGGCCAGTATTTT
TRBV7-3	-	TRBJ2-7	-	CASSQDQLVYEQYF	TGCGCCAGCAGCCAAGATCAACTAGTATACGAGCAGTACTTC
TRBV2	-	TRBJ1-1	-	CASNVFLGRPIDQMNTEAFF	TGTGCCAGCAATGTCTTCCTGGGACGGCCGATTGACCAAATGAACACTGAAGCTTTCTTT
TRBV10-3	-	TRBJ2-1	-	CAISDEGANEQFF	TGTGCCATCAGTGATGAAGGGGCGAATGAGCAGTTCTTC
TRBV9	TRBD2	TRBJ2-7	-	CASSVSSGRAGSEQYF	TGTGCCAGCAGCGTAAGTAGCGGGAGGGCCGGGAGCGAGCAGTACTTC
TRBV6-4	-	TRBJ2-6	medium-sized	CASSDKGGANVLTF	TGTGCCAGCAGTGACAAAGGAGGGGCCAACGTCCTGACTTTC
TRBV2	-	TRBJ2-2	-	CASSNQGSTGELFF	TGTGCCAGCAGTAATCAGGGTTCCACCGGGGAGCTGTTTTTT
TRBV5-1	-	TRBJ2-5	-	CASSPPAGLQETQYF	TGCGCCAGCAGCCCCCCCGCGGGGCTACAAGAGACCCAGTACTTC
TRBV7-2	-	TRBJ1-1	-	CASSLSWKAFF	TGTGCCAGCAGCCTATCATGGAAGGCTTTCTTT
TRBV7-3	TRBD2	TRBJ2-1	-	CASSLKPSGSKYNEQFF	TGTGCCAGCAGCTTAAAGCCTAGCGGGAGTAAGTACAATGAGCAGTTCTTC
TRBV18	TRBD1	TRBJ1-4	-	CASSPDRGNEKLFF	TGTGCCAGCTCCCCAGACAGGGGGAACGAAAAACTGTTTTTT
TRBV2	-	TRBJ2-1	-	CASSDRGGRGMEDEQFF	TGTGCCAGCAGTGACCGGGGCGGAAGAGGGATGGAGGATGAGCAGTTCTTC
TRBV9	TRBD2	TRBJ2-1	-	CASSQGTSGRNFHEQFF	TGTGCCAGCAGCCAAGGTACTAGCGGGAGAAATTTTCATGAGCAGTTCTTC
TRBV9	TRBD1	TRBJ2-5	-	CASSAGLGQGSLTQYF	TGTGCCAGCAGCGCCGGATTGGGACAGGGTTCTTTAACCCAGTACTTC
TRBV5-1	-	TRBJ2-3	-	CASSLWAATDTQYF	TGCGCCAGCAGCTTGTGGGCGGCCACAGATACGCAGTATTTT
TRBV7-9	-	TRBJ1-1	-	CASSSKSAGHNTEAFF	TGTGCCAGCAGCTCCAAATCCGCCGGACACAACACTGAAGCTTTCTTT
TRBV11-2	-	TRBJ1-2	few	CASSLDRRSGGYTF	TGTGCCAGCAGCTTAGACCGACGGTCGGGAGGCTACACCTTC
TRBV19	TRBD1	TRBJ2-7	-	CATRRQMGQGLSYEQYF	TGTGCCACCCGACGGCAAATGGGACAGGGGTTGTCCTACGAGCAGTACTTC
TRBV28	-	TRBJ1-2	-	CASRTDYYGYTF	TGTGCCAGCAGAACAGATTACTATGGCTACACCTTC
TRBV4-1	-	TRBJ1-4	-	CASSQGGWGTEKLFF	TGCGCCAGCAGCCAAGGGGGTTGGGGCACTGAAAAACTGTTTTTT
TRBV14	TRBD1	TRBJ1-1	-	CASSLTRDRGKNTEAFF	TGTGCCAGCAGCCTGACCCGAGACAGGGGAAAAAACACTGAAGCTTTCTTT
TRBV27	-	TRBJ2-1	-	CASSLGGAWRGNYNEQFF	TGTGCCAGCAGTTTAGGGGGGGCCTGGAGGGGGAACTACAATGAGCAGTTCTTC